The next 6 T cell receptor beta chains were all read from a single sample in a study of cytomegalovirus exposure and HLA in healthy donors. Amplification used 60 Vbeta primers and 13 Jbeta primers. Sequencing was performed with immunoSEQ multiplex PCR; in TCRdb, only in-frame clones are kept and a portion is missing. This table holds around 190,000 clones, approximately 86% found once. The sequenced material came from PBMCs. Receptors originate from a woman aged 18-35 years in good health and CMV-seronegative.

The chain recombines TRBV2 with TRBJ1-2; D ambiguous. This CDR3 has 12 residues. V was cut by 3 bases and J by 7 bases, with 9 bases left in between. Germline CDR1 SNHLY, CDR2 FYNNEI. The CDR3 DNA reads as TGTGCCAGCAGTGACATGGCGGGTGGCTACACCTTC. Its protein product is CASSDMAGGYTF.

The chain uses TRBV7-2 and TRBJ2-2; D gene ambiguous. The germline CDR1 and CDR2 sequences are SGHTA and FQGNSA. The CDR3 extends over 12 amino acids. V gave up 3 bases and J gave up 8 bases, with 7 bases separating them. The CDR3 nucleotides are TGTGCCAGCAGCTTTATAGCTGGGGAGCTGTTTTTT. Translating gives CASSFIAGELFF.

This chain uses TRBV6-1 with TRBJ1-5; D perhaps matches TRBD1 (5 bases). Germline CDR1 MNHNS, CDR2 SASEGT. V was clipped by 0 bases and J by 5 bases, with 8 bases between them. The CDR3 sequence is 14 residues long. The CDR3 DNA is TGTGCCAGCAGTGAAGCGGGGGGGTATCAGCCCCAGCATTTT. Translating it yields CASSEAGGYQPQHF.

The chain carries TRBV15 and TRBJ1-1; 7 nucleotides align to TRBD1. The length of the CDR3 is 14 residues. V shed 5 bases and J 1 base; nucleotides not matched to a gene: 4. CDR1 and CDR2 (germline): LNHNV, YYDKDF (reference sequence). CDR3 residues: CATSGGTANTEAFF. CDR3 bases: TGTGCCACCAGCGGCGGGACAGCGAACACTGAAGCTTTCTTT.

The chain employs TRBV7-2 and TRBJ2-5, with 7 bases matching TRBD2. J lost 5 bases, V lost 0 bases, and 3 bases had no gene match. This CDR3 has 14 residues. CDR1 and CDR2 from the germline V gene are SGHTA and FQGNSA. For the CDR3, the DNA is TGTGCCAGCAGCTTAGCGGGGGGGGTGGAGACCCAGTACTTC. It codes for CASSLAGGVETQYF.

The gene calls are TRBV9 and TRBJ2-3; D is ambiguous. The germline V gene has CDR1 SGDLS and CDR2 YYNGEE. Trimming removed 0 bases from V and 5 bases from J, with 7 bases in between. The CDR3 runs 13 residues. CDR3 region: CASSVVSRDTQYF. The CDR3 bases are TGTGCCAGCAGCGTAGTATCGCGAGATACGCAGTATTTT.